The entry below gives a single T cell receptor (beta chain) sequence along with its context. This sample was taken from a study of blood T cell repertoires in COVID-19. Study as a whole: Sites in the United States, Italy and Spain provided acute and convalescent COVID-19 samples. PBMCs, B-cell-depleted T cells, or T cells were the source of the cDNA or gDNA that made up the material.

V was clipped by 5 bases and J by 8 bases, with 10 bases between them. The CDR3 totals 13 residues. The germline CDR1 and CDR2 sequences are LNHDA and SQIVND (reference sequence). Source study methods: Estimated nucleated cell counts came from reference gene primer amplification. Libraries were prepared by immunoSEQ multiplex PCR; TCRdb keeps only in-frame clonotypes and omits some of them. That table furnishes V, J and clone size, whereas the DNA furnished D and trimming. The sample consists of under 45,000 clones, 60% to 80% of them appearing once. This TCR was sampled from a man aged 80 or over with acute or convalescent COVID-19. The sequenced sample consisted of peripheral blood. The chain carries TRBV19 and TRBJ1-6; D not certain. The CDR3 reads CASSPRHDSPLHF. As DNA, the CDR3 is TGTGCCAGTAGTCCCCGACACGATTCACCCCTCCACTTT.